Here is one T cell receptor beta chain with its context. Many counts were recorded for this clonotype. It has no known antigen specificity. The sample holds no much larger clone one base away, and base qualities are not on file. These data belong to a study of T-cell reconstitution after alpha-beta-depleted transplantation in children (TCRdb year 2016). Background for the entire study: T-cell immune reconstitution after TCRalphabeta/CD19-depleted allogeneic hematopoietic cell transplantation in children was quantitatively tracked in the study by means of TCR repertoire profiling. Results and caveats for the whole study, not just this receptor: About two months after transplant, the apparently early recovery of alphabetaT-cell counts reportedly depended on just several hundred clones that had expanded rapidly and came from non-depleted graft cells. The high TCRbeta diversity at day 60 in some patients was ascribed to recipient T cells and intrathymic progenitors that had survived conditioning. The frequencies of hyperexpanded clones fell over the following months, and after one year, T-cell counts and TCRbeta diversity were mostly attributed to newly produced T cells.

Taken with the paper, the label for time point translates to: day 60 (about 2 months) after transplantation. Read against the paper, the sample's treatment or condition label means: allogeneic hematopoietic cell transplantation with graft depleted of TCRalphabeta T cells and CD19 B cells. The children who served as transplant recipients had been given grafts of TCRalphabeta/CD19-depleted allogeneic hematopoietic cells. Receptor amplification or capture employed PCR. Sequencing was performed on an Illumina HiSeq 2500. Molecular barcoding was employed in the preparation of TCR libraries, with unique molecular identifiers being used to normalize TCRbeta repertoire quantification. TCRdb cleaned the public reads at Q25 with fastp, built clones with MiXCR and kept in-frame beta chains. Records with the same CDR3 protein are collapsed into one entry carrying the most frequent genes and DNA. For this sample there are approximately 31,000 distinct CDR3 sequences; nearly 6.5% appear just once. Of the sample, more than 20% falls within the top ten clones.

In the germline V gene, CDR1 corresponds to MDHEN and CDR2 to SYDVKM. Germline trimming amounts to 6 bases on V and 2 bases on J, with 10 as the count of junction bases outside the gene matches. The CDR3 numbers 16 residues from cysteine through phenylalanine. The entry retains the CDR3 DNA only, 48 bases that are in frame from base 1. The receptor comes from a child less than two years old who had a stem cell transplant for acute myeloid leukemia, so the T cells may come from the graft donor. The V and J segments used are TRBV28 and TRBJ2-3, and TRBD2 matches 8 of the central bases. Here the sequenced sample was peripheral blood, taken 60 days after TCRalphabeta/CD19-depleted stem cell transplant. The nucleotides are TGTGCCAGCAGCCGACGCGGAGCGGGGGTCACAGATACGCAGTATTTT. This yields the protein CASSRRGAGVTDTQYF.